The count of the clone carrying this T cell receptor beta chain is one. Per the authors' pipeline: Estimated nucleated cell counts came from reference gene primer amplification. Clones were read by immunoSEQ multiplex PCR, and TCRdb kept only the in-frame ones, dropping some. Clone size and the V and J calls come from that table; the DNA yielded D and trimming. This table holds roughly 87,000 clones, more than 70% found once. This record belongs to a study of blood T cell repertoires in COVID-19. Trimming left V 0 bases short and J 7 bases short, with 14 bases between. CDR3 size: 16 residues. The V gene's germline CDR1 is KGHDR and CDR2 SFDVKD.

The material sequenced was peripheral blood. This clonotype was obtained from a man in his sixties with acute or convalescent COVID-19. The chain links TRBV24-1 to TRBJ1-4, with unresolved D. The CDR3 sequence is CATSDLPGPMGEKLFF. For the CDR3, the DNA is TGTGCCACCAGTGATTTGCCAGGCCCTATGGGTGAAAAACTGTTTTTT.